This section outlines one T cell receptor (beta chain) sequence together with its context. Original processing notes: Filtering differed since immunoSEQ provided only junctions, with no quality scores. Sequencing used immunoSEQ multiplex PCR; TCRdb keeps in-frame clones, though not all of them. Clone size and the V and J calls come from that table; the DNA yielded D and trimming. The sample has 2 million to 2.5 million clones, 93% seen once; the top ten hold 0.39%. The data derive from a study of shared clonotypes between healthy human individuals. After removal of 2 bases from V and 8 bases from J, the junction contained 5 bases not matched to a gene. The germline V gene encodes CDR1 MGHRA and CDR2 YSYEKL. This CDR3 has 15 amino acids.

This chain connects TRBV4-1 to TRBJ1-4, with 10 positions matching TRBD1. This TCR was sampled from a man aged 18 to 35 in good health. Some clones in this sample may be carry-over from other donors' samples. Sequenced sample: naive CD4+ T cells from PBMCs. Subset reported: CD45RA+ positively selected. The CDR3 loop reads CASSQPGQGREKLFF. CDR3 DNA sequence: TGCGCCAGCAGCCAACCGGGACAGGGGCGGGAAAAACTGTTTTTT.